A selection of T cell receptor beta chains follows, all from one sample in a study of blood T cell repertoires in COVID-19. The method was immunoSEQ multiplex PCR; TCRdb's version includes in-frame clones alone and lacks a portion of them. The top ten clones hold more than 2% of a sample with about 160,000 clones, approximately 91% of them seen once. Material for sequencing was peripheral blood. The receptor source for this set is a man younger than 35 with acute or convalescent COVID-19. CDR3s include the opening cysteine and the closing phenylalanine or tryptophan. A D gene is named only where the DNA matches it firmly. A clone size is listed for some rows: how often the clone was seen (once, few, many), or a class if it is expanded.

clone_size j_call d_call v_call cdr3_nt cdr3_aa
few TRBJ1-2 NA TRBV5-1 TGCGCCAGCAGCTTGACAGCAGCCTCTACTAACTATGGCTACACCTTC CASSLTAASTNYGYTF
NA TRBJ1-1 NA TRBV7-7 TGTGCCAGCAGCTTAGCGGCAGCGGGGGAGGACACTGAAGCTTTCTTT CASSLAAAGEDTEAFF
NA TRBJ1-1 NA TRBV10-1 TGCGCCAGCAGTGACGTCCTGAACACTGAAGCTTTCTTT CASSDVLNTEAFF
NA TRBJ2-7 TRBD1 TRBV6-5 TGTGCCAGCAATCCGACAGGGCAGCAGTACTTC CASNPTGQQYF
NA TRBJ2-7 NA TRBV5-6 TGTGCCAGCAGCTTGCCTGGACAGTTTAGGGTCGAGCAGTACTTC CASSLPGQFRVEQYF
NA TRBJ2-1 NA TRBV7-2 TGTGCCAGCAAAACTAGGAGCTCCTACAATGAGCAGTTCTTC CASKTRSSYNEQFF
NA TRBJ2-1 NA TRBV7-2 TGTGCCAGCACCCCGGGTGGGGCACAATACAATGAGCAGTTCTTC CASTPGGAQYNEQFF
NA TRBJ1-2 NA TRBV19 TGTGCCAGTAGTCTAACCTATGCAGGTAACTATGGCTACACCTTC CASSLTYAGNYGYTF
once TRBJ1-1 NA TRBV11-2 TGTGCCAGCAGCTTAGCCGGTGGAGGGCTCACTGAAGCTTTCTTT CASSLAGGGLTEAFF
NA TRBJ1-4 NA TRBV29-1 TGCAGCGCGGGAACAGCGGGAATTAATTGGGAAAAACTGTTTTTT CSAGTAGINWEKLFF
NA TRBJ2-3 TRBD1 TRBV18 TGTGCCAGCTCAGTCGCACAGGGGGTTGGTGCAGATACGCAGTATTTT CASSVAQGVGADTQYF
NA TRBJ2-7 NA TRBV7-9 TGTGCCAGCAGCCCCGCGGGGGCGCTCTCCTACGAGCAGTACTTC CASSPAGALSYEQYF
NA TRBJ2-3 TRBD2 TRBV13 TGTGCCAGCAGCTTAGGAGGCCTAGCGGTCACAGATACGCAGTATTTT CASSLGGLAVTDTQYF
few TRBJ1-1 NA TRBV2 TGTGCCAGCACTAACGGGGGAGGTGGCACTGAAGCTTTCTTT CASTNGGGGTEAFF
NA TRBJ1-3 NA TRBV5-4 TGTGCCACCCACTTACAGTATACTGGAAACACCATATATTTT CATHLQYTGNTIYF
NA TRBJ1-1 NA TRBV27 TGTGCCAGCGAAATCAGGGCCGGCGTCACTGAAGCTTTCTTT CASEIRAGVTEAFF
once TRBJ2-2 TRBD2 TRBV25-1 TGTGCCAGCAGTGACCCCCCGAGCGGGGTCAGCACCGGGGAGCTGTTTTTT CASSDPPSGVSTGELFF
NA TRBJ2-2 TRBD1 TRBV24-1 TGTGCCACCAGTAGGGCCGGGACAGCCATCACCGGGGAGCTGTTTTTT CATSRAGTAITGELFF
NA TRBJ2-1 TRBD1 TRBV24-1 TGTGCCACCAGTGACACTAGACAGGGCCTCTCCTACAATGAGCAGTTCTTC CATSDTRQGLSYNEQFF
NA TRBJ2-3 NA TRBV9 TGTGCCAGCAGCGAGGGTGACTACACAGATACGCAGTATTTT CASSEGDYTDTQYF
NA TRBJ2-5 TRBD2 TRBV6-5 TGTGCCAGCCTCCTAGCGGGAGGGGAGACCCAGTACTTC CASLLAGGETQYF
NA TRBJ1-2 NA TRBV2 TGTGCCAGCAGTGTAAAAGGGGACTATGGCTACACCTTC CASSVKGDYGYTF
NA TRBJ1-5 TRBD1 TRBV24-1 TGTGCCACCAGTGATCCCCGGACAGGGATGGGCAATCAGCCCCAGCATTTT CATSDPRTGMGNQPQHF
NA TRBJ2-1 NA TRBV2 TGTGCCAGCAGTCCCAGGAGGGACTCCTACAATGAGCAGTTCTTC CASSPRRDSYNEQFF
NA TRBJ2-7 NA TRBV5-1 TGCGCCAGCAGCTTCCCCGAACGGTCTCCCTACGAGCAGTACTTC CASSFPERSPYEQYF
NA TRBJ2-7 NA TRBV4-1 TGCGCCAGCACCCCGAAATCAATACAGGGAAGCAAGCCCTACGAGCAGTACTTC CASTPKSIQGSKPYEQYF
NA TRBJ2-1 NA TRBV21-1 TGTGCCAGCAGCAAACCCTGCCCGGGACAGCGCTTCAATGAGCAGTTCTTC CASSKPCPGQRFNEQFF
NA TRBJ1-5 TRBD1 TRBV5-5 TGTGCCAGCAGCTGGGGGACAGGGGGAGGACAGCCCCAGCATTTT CASSWGTGGGQPQHF
once TRBJ2-3 TRBD2 TRBV2 TGTGCCAGCAGGACTAGCGCAGATACGCAGTATTTT CASRTSADTQYF
once TRBJ1-1 NA TRBV6-2/TRBV6-3 TGTGCCAGCAGTTATACTCCCCACACTGAAGCTTTCTTT CASSYTPHTEAFF
NA TRBJ1-2 NA TRBV24-1 TGTGCCACCAGTGGACACTCGTATGGCTACACCTTC CATSGHSYGYTF
NA TRBJ2-5 NA TRBV18 TGTGCCAGCTCCCCTCAAGAGACCCAGTACTTC CASSPQETQYF
NA TRBJ2-7 TRBD1 TRBV27 TGTGCCAGCAGCAAACCCGGGACAGGGAGCTACGAGCAGTACTTC CASSKPGTGSYEQYF
NA TRBJ2-7 NA TRBV25-1 TGTGCCAGCGCAGCGCAGGGGTTCTCCTACGAGCAGTACTTC CASAAQGFSYEQYF
NA TRBJ1-1 TRBD1 TRBV10-3 TGTGCCATCAGTGATAGCCTGGGACAGGGGAACACTGAAGCTTTCTTT CAISDSLGQGNTEAFF
once TRBJ2-7 NA TRBV7-6 TGTGCCAGCAGCTTAGTAGGGAGCCACTACGAGCAGTACTTC CASSLVGSHYEQYF
NA TRBJ2-7 TRBD1 TRBV4-1 TGCGCCAGCAGCCCCGGGACAGGCCTCTACGAGCAGTACTTC CASSPGTGLYEQYF
NA TRBJ2-6 NA TRBV6-5 TGTGCCAGCGGGAGGACAGGCTCTGGGGCCAACGTCCTGACTTTC CASGRTGSGANVLTF
NA TRBJ2-1 TRBD1 TRBV29-1 TGCAGCGTTTGGGGACAGGGCTGGGGGTTCTTC CSVWGQGWGFF
NA TRBJ2-2 TRBD1 TRBV5-1 TGCGCCAGCAGCTACGACAGGGGGCACACCGGGGAGCTGTTTTTT CASSYDRGHTGELFF
NA TRBJ2-7 TRBD1 TRBV24-1 TGTGCCACCAGTGAGGGACAGGGCTACGAGCAGTACTTC CATSEGQGYEQYF
once TRBJ2-2 TRBD2 TRBV5-1 TGCGCCAGCTTCCGACTAGCGGGGATCGGGGAGCTGTTTTTT CASFRLAGIGELFF
few TRBJ2-6 TRBD1 TRBV13 TGTGCCAGCAGCCGTGTAACAGGGGATGCCAACGTCCTGACTTTC CASSRVTGDANVLTF
NA TRBJ2-1 NA TRBV4-1 TGCGCCAGCAGCCAAGAGTCGCAGGGCGGTAATGAGCAGTTCTTC CASSQESQGGNEQFF
NA TRBJ1-3 NA TRBV5-4 TGTGCCAGCAGCTTCTCCGCGGGGGGGAGGTCTGGAAACACCATATATTTT CASSFSAGGRSGNTIYF
NA TRBJ1-1 NA TRBV29-1 TGCAGCGTTGTAGAGATGGCTGGAGGCACTGAAGCTTTCTTT CSVVEMAGGTEAFF
NA TRBJ1-4 TRBD1 TRBV9 TGTGCCAGCAGCCCATCGGGACAGATTAATGAAAAACTGTTTTTT CASSPSGQINEKLFF
NA TRBJ2-5 NA TRBV5-1 TGCGCCAGCAGCTGGACCCTTACAGGGAATACCCAGTACTTC CASSWTLTGNTQYF
NA TRBJ1-2 TRBD1 TRBV4-2 TGTGCCAGCAGCCATCTGGGGGACGAGGGGGCGGAGGGCTACACCTTC CASSHLGDEGAEGYTF